Sequencing of this T cell receptor beta chain was carried out in a study of cytomegalovirus exposure and HLA in healthy donors. Trimming took 2 bases from V and 11 from J; bases not matched to a gene: 10. The CDR3 has 15 amino acids. Germline loops: CDR1 MNHEY, CDR2 SMNVEV (reference sequence). This clone was counted only a few times. The study ran its PCR with 60 Vbeta and 13 Jbeta primers. This table comes from immunoSEQ multiplex PCR, and its TCRdb copy is limited to in-frame clones, with some not included. The table has some 120,000 clones, under 90% seen once. This chain uses TRBV27 with TRBJ2-5; 11 positions match TRBD2. The sequence was collected from a woman in her 30s in good health and CMV-seronegative. The source material was PBMCs. In nucleotides, the CDR3 is TGTGCCAGCAGTTTAGTACTAGCGGGAGCGGGTGAGCAGTACTTC. Amino acids: CASSLVLAGAGEQYF.